The text below deals with one TCR beta chain. These data belong to a study of human T cells and chemical hapten exposure. This sample's time point: pre-sensitization, week 0. The treatment denotes: therapeutic diphenylcyclopropenone sensitization with weekly scalp DPC. Non-pregnant alopecia patients aged 18 to 70, suitable for DPC therapy. CDR3 size: 16 residues. Germline CDR1 reads KGHSH; CDR2 reads LQKENI. Trimming took 0 bases from V and 9 from J; bases not matched to a gene: 7. TCRdb analysed the RACE reads with MiXCR anew, one entry per CDR3 protein. The repertoire holds tens of thousands of distinct CDR3 sequences, with roughly an eighth as singletons.

The chain is built from TRBV18 and TRBJ2-1; TRBD2 matches 11 bases. The sample was whole blood, taken in connection with sensitization to the hapten diphenylcyclopropenone (DPC). This TCR came from a woman in her twenties or thirties with alopecia areata. Some clones in this sample may be carry-over from other donors' samples. The CDR3 nucleotides are TGTGCCAGCTCACCACCGGCCGGACTAGCGGGTGGTGAGCAGTTCTTC. This translates into CASSPPAGLAGGEQFF.